Listed below are T cell receptor beta chains from one sample, sequenced in a study of cytomegalovirus exposure and HLA in healthy donors. Sequencing used immunoSEQ multiplex PCR; TCRdb keeps in-frame clones, though not all of them. Its listing shows 200,000 or so clones. The sample consisted of PBMCs. These receptor sequences come from a girl aged 2 to 10 in good health and CMV-seropositive. Both conserved end residues are trimmed from each CDR3. Fields, in order: V gene, CDR3 protein.

>TRBV14
ASSQDMAGMASEQY
>TRBV18
ASSPGLAVNYEQY
>TRBV6-1
ASSEVGAGGYEQY
>TRBV4-2
ASSQGKLGGETQY
>TRBV10-3
AINVIGTSGRDTQY
>TRBV7-6
ASRGREGRMVTGANVLT
>TRBV18
ASSRSGRITSYNEQF
>TRBV15
ATSRLPGQGYEQY
>TRBV7-9
ASSFGTGSTDTQY
>TRBV4-1
ASSAGLAGEAEQF
>TRBV28
AGSWGRAEQY
>TRBV19
ASSIDRAGPYGYT
>TRBV5-6
ASSFAGAYEQY
>TRBV19
ASSIVAGSTGELF
>TRBV2
AGSEQGLDSNQPQH
>TRBV4-1
ASSQDGTYEQY
>TRBV15
ATSTGINSPLH
>TRBV7-8
ASSLGTVKETQY
>TRBV7-2
ASSSTGLAGEAF
>TRBV30
AWRDAGKSNYGYT
>TRBV2
AYRDSMNTEAF
>TRBV30
ACRLAGNLF
>TRBV5-4
ASSPRDSQETQY
>TRBV5-1
ASSPGQSLTGELF
>TRBV20-1
SAGEWNEQF
>TRBV6-4
ASRGRESTEAF
>TRBV5-1
ASSGTSGGLGRSVTNEQF
>TRBV6-1
ASSTSGSGANVLT
>TRBV7-2
ASSLNAGGQETQY
>TRBV5-1
ASSSDGGSSYEQY
>TRBV28
ASSFPPLGGYT
>TRBV10-2
ATSRGGDNQPQH
>TRBV2
ASRLADSYEQY
>TRBV6-5
ASWPSGSYNEQF
>TRBV30
AWSRTGISGNTIY
>TRBV18
ASSPPGTGNIQY
>TRBV28
ASSPPGLAGAWYEQY
>TRBV18
ASSPPNREGYNEQF
>TRBV5-1
ASSFGTGGNQPQH
>TRBV5-4
ASSTQGGYEQY
>TRBV30
AHDGTANEDIQY
>TRBV6-6
ASSKPGQGFNSPLH
>TRBV30
AWSPRWVQNTEAF
>TRBV7-2
ASSLAGIPPNEQY
>TRBV2
ASPGGADNSPLH
>TRBV7-9
ASTKPSAYNEQF
>TRBV28
ASTGTSGREQY
>TRBV28
ASSLDGRKQY
>TRBV10-2
ASRSGTSGRQETQY
>TRBV19
ASSLTGTPGNTIY
>TRBV4-1
ASSQNAAGGWETQY
>TRBV18
ASSPDGSSYEQY
>TRBV7-9
ASSLARIMEQKAF
>TRBV7-3
ASSRQGFSETQY
>TRBV19
ASSIHRTDYEQY